A selection of T cell receptor beta chains follows, all from one sample in a study of regulatory T cells in long-lasting Graves disease. TCRdb processed the multiplex PCR reads anew with MiXCR; each CDR3 protein has one entry. The sample shows under 450,000 distinct CDR3 sequences, about a quarter of them seen only once. The sequencing used peripheral blood mononuclear cells (PBMCs), collected when the disease was refractory, from a patient treated with antithyroid drugs. All receptors come from a female donor with Graves disease. Both conserved end residues are part of each CDR3. Each record gives: D gene, J gene, clone size, V gene, CDR3 protein, CDR3 DNA. A D gene is named only where the DNA matches it firmly. Not every row has a clone size; where given, it reads once, few, many or a size class.

d_call: NA; j_call: TRBJ1-2; clone_size: many; v_call: TRBV28; cdr3_aa: CASTPSGQGGYYGYTF; cdr3_nt: TGTGCCAGCACCCCATCAGGGCAGGGAGGGTACTATGGCTACACCTTC
d_call: TRBD1; j_call: TRBJ1-5; clone_size: few; v_call: TRBV29-1; cdr3_aa: CSVGQFGNQPQHF; cdr3_nt: TGCAGCGTGGGACAGTTCGGCAATCAGCCCCAGCATTTT
d_call: TRBD1; j_call: TRBJ2-7; clone_size: NA; v_call: TRBV10-3; cdr3_aa: CAISEDLTGPSSHEQYF; cdr3_nt: TGTGCCATCAGTGAGGATTTGACAGGGCCCAGCTCCCACGAGCAGTACTTC
d_call: NA; j_call: TRBJ2-7; clone_size: few; v_call: TRBV9; cdr3_aa: CASSVTGAGEQYF; cdr3_nt: TGTGCCAGCAGCGTAACGGGAGCAGGGGAGCAGTACTTC
d_call: NA; j_call: TRBJ1-1; clone_size: few; v_call: TRBV9; cdr3_aa: CASSVDPGDTEAFF; cdr3_nt: TGTGCCAGCAGCGTAGACCCAGGGGACACTGAAGCTTTCTTT
d_call: NA; j_call: TRBJ1-2; clone_size: many; v_call: TRBV28; cdr3_aa: CASSEGQNLNYGYTF; cdr3_nt: TGTGCCAGCAGCGAGGGCCAGAATTTAAACTATGGCTACACCTTC
d_call: NA; j_call: TRBJ1-1; clone_size: few; v_call: TRBV28; cdr3_aa: CASRPGGSGYTEAFF; cdr3_nt: TGTGCCAGCAGACCTGGAGGGAGTGGGTACACTGAAGCTTTCTTT
d_call: TRBD2; j_call: TRBJ2-1; clone_size: NA; v_call: TRBV6-1; cdr3_aa: CASSTREGRHNEQFF; cdr3_nt: TGTGCCAGCAGTACGCGGGAGGGCCGTCACAATGAGCAGTTCTTC
d_call: NA; j_call: TRBJ2-5; clone_size: few; v_call: TRBV7-2; cdr3_aa: CASSFQPGWGETQYF; cdr3_nt: TGTGCCAGCAGCTTCCAACCTGGATGGGGAGAGACCCAGTACTTC
d_call: NA; j_call: TRBJ2-2; clone_size: NA; v_call: TRBV6-1; cdr3_aa: CASRQIEKGLVIVYTGELFF; cdr3_nt: TGTGCCAGCAGGCAAATCGAGAAAGGGTTGGTGATTGTGTACACCGGGGAGCTGTTTTTT
d_call: NA; j_call: TRBJ1-1; clone_size: few; v_call: TRBV12-3/TRBV12-4; cdr3_aa: CASSYSGSGITEAFF; cdr3_nt: TGTGCCAGCAGTTACTCAGGGAGTGGTATCACTGAAGCTTTCTTT
d_call: NA; j_call: TRBJ2-5; clone_size: many; v_call: TRBV29-1; cdr3_aa: CSVGVWQYQETQYF; cdr3_nt: TGCAGCGTTGGAGTATGGCAGTACCAAGAGACCCAGTACTTC